The 32 T cell receptor beta chains below all came from one sample that was sequenced in a study of blood T cell repertoires in COVID-19. TCRdb's table, derived via immunoSEQ multiplex PCR, lists solely in-frame clones and lacks some. The sample yields some 240,000 clones, approximately 83% seen once. The sample was PBMCs or T cells enriched from blood (not recorded which). All receptors come from a woman aged 40 to 55 with acute COVID-19.

The chain links TRBV27 to TRBJ2-1; D unclear. V was pared by 3 bases and J by 2 bases, with 11 bases between. Germline CDR1 and CDR2: MNHEY and SMNVEV (reference sequence). This CDR3 comprises 15 residues. CDR3 protein: CASSFVPIAYNEQFF. The CDR3 DNA follows: TGTGCCAGCAGTTTTGTGCCTATCGCCTACAATGAGCAGTTCTTC.

This clone was counted a single time. This chain links TRBV6-1 with TRBJ1-3, with a weak D call TRBD1 (6 bases). V gave up 2 bases and J gave up 1 base, with 9 bases separating them. The CDR3 spans 15 residues. Germline V gene lookup returns CDR1 MNHNS and CDR2 SASEGT. For the CDR3, the DNA is TGTGCCAGCAGTGAACTGGGGGCGTCTGGAAACACCATATATTTT. This encodes CASSELGASGNTIYF.

The genes are TRBV19 and TRBJ2-1; possible D gene TRBD1, 6 bases. Looked up from germline, CDR1 is LNHDA and CDR2 is SQIVND (reference sequence). Trimming shortened V by 7 bases and J by 8 bases, and 24 bases separated the two germline ends. The CDR3 totals 16 residues. CDR3 sequence: CASNSRGQGGPDEQFF. CDR3 coding DNA: TGTGCCAGTAACTCCCGAGGACAAGGGGGACCTGATGAGCAGTTCTTC.

The chain employs TRBV4-1 and TRBJ1-2; 7 positions agree with TRBD1. Germline V lookup: CDR1 MGHRA, CDR2 YSYEKL. The CDR3 extends over 16 amino acids. Germline trimming cut 6 bases from V and 4 bases from J; bases unmatched to any gene: 14. Here the CDR3 reads CASRPPGQSPPYGYTF. The CDR3 region has the DNA TGCGCCAGCAGACCCCCGGGACAGTCCCCTCCCTATGGCTACACCTTC.

V usage is TRBV25-1 and J usage is TRBJ2-1; D may be TRBD1 (5 bases). The CDR3 runs 16 residues. Trimming cost V 4 bases and J 4 bases, with 17 bases left between them. CDR1 and CDR2 from the germline V gene are MGHDK and SYGVNS. CDR3 in DNA: TGTGCCAGCAGTGGCATGGAGAAAGGGGCATACAATGAGCAGTTCTTC. Protein sequence: CASSGMEKGAYNEQFF.

The J gene is TRBJ2-7, the V gene TRBV5-4, with D possibly matching TRBD1 (6 bases). From germline, CDR1 is SGHNT and CDR2 YYREEE (reference sequence). V lost 0 bases and J lost 7, with 17 bases in between. This CDR3 contains 15 residues. This CDR3 reads CASSLAGTRGREQYF. CDR3 sequence (DNA): TGTGCCAGCAGCTTGGCCGGGACAAGGGGAAGAGAGCAGTACTTC.

J is TRBJ2-4 and V is TRBV30, with 10 bases fitting TRBD2. The junction had 5 bases not matched to a gene; V was cut back by 5 bases and J by 4 bases. The CDR3 spans 14 residues. Germline lookup yields CDR1 GTSNPN and CDR2 SVGIG (reference sequence). The CDR3 DNA sequence: TGTGCCTGGCAAGGGACTAGCGTAAAAAACATTCAGTACTTC. It translates to CAWQGTSVKNIQYF.

The chain joins TRBV21-1 to TRBJ2-1; no check of the table's D call, TRBD2, against the DNA was made. TRBV21-1 is listed as a pseudogene. The CDR3 length is 20 residues. Here the CDR3 reads CASSWRGGTSGILGSYEQFF. The CDR3 DNA reads as TGTGCCAGCAGCTGGAGGGGTGGGACTAGCGGGATCCTTGGTAGTTATGAGCAGTTCTTC.

The rearrangement joins TRBV11-2 to TRBJ2-1; 7 positions match TRBD2. This CDR3 has 13 residues. The germline gives CDR1 SGHAT, CDR2 FQNNGV. With V trimmed by 1 base and J by 8 bases, 2 bases remained unmatched. CDR3 residues: CASSLGGGYEQFF. The CDR3 bases are TGTGCCAGCAGCTTAGGGGGGGGGTATGAGCAGTTCTTC. Combining the CDR3 with reference TRBV11-2 and TRBJ2-1 gives the whole variable domain EAGVAQSPRYKIIEKRQSVAFWCNPISGHATLYWYQQILGQGPKLLIQFQNNGVVDDSQLPKDRFSAERLKGVDSTLKIQPAKLEDSAVYLCASSLGGGYEQFFGPGTRLTVL.

As for this clone: Germline and junction disagree at one end, which may indicate a read error. In DNA, the CDR3 is TGCAGCGCAGTGTCAGGGGGAACCGGCAATGAACAGTTCTTC. Residues: CSAVSGGTGNEQFF. The V gene is TRBV29-1, the J gene TRBJ2-1, with TRBD1 matching over 7 bases. This CDR3 has 14 residues. CDR1 is SQVTM, CDR2 ANQGSEA, per germline.

The chain recombines TRBV29-1 with TRBJ2-5; 9 nucleotides align to TRBD1. The germline V gene encodes CDR1 SQVTM and CDR2 ANQGSEA. This CDR3 has 12 residues. Losses at the gene ends were 6 bases for V and 5 bases for J; bases not matched to a gene: 4. The CDR3 reads CSVGTGSETQYF. CDR3 DNA: TGCAGCGTGGGGACAGGGAGTGAGACCCAGTACTTC.

The chain employs TRBV19 and TRBJ1-3; unclear D gene. CDR3 length: 13 amino acids. CDR1 is LNHDA and CDR2 is SQIVND in the germline V gene (reference sequence). Trimming cost V 4 bases and J 0 bases, with 4 bases left between them. CDR3 sequence: CASSTYSGNTIYF. The CDR3 DNA sequence: TGTGCCAGTAGTACTTACTCTGGAAACACCATATATTTT.

This clone was counted once. The V gene is TRBV5-1, the J gene TRBJ1-1, with D tentatively TRBD1 (5 bases). This CDR3 region has 21 residues. The V gene lost 2 bases and the J gene lost 4 bases, with 33 bases spanning the gap. Germline loops: CDR1 SGHRS, CDR2 YFSETQ. CDR3 region: CASSFLRDGSPSVSRSTEAFF. In DNA, the CDR3 is TGCGCCAGCAGCTTCCTCCGGGACGGGAGCCCCAGTGTTAGCAGGAGCACTGAAGCTTTCTTT.

The rearrangement uses TRBV19 and TRBJ1-6; 8 bases match TRBD1. V lost 5 bases and J lost 10; bases outside the gene matches: 7. The CDR3 has 14 amino acids. Germline loops: CDR1 LNHDA, CDR2 SQIVND (reference sequence). CDR3 coding DNA: TGTGCCAGTAGTCAGGGGGCATTGGGATCACCCCTCCACTTT. Its translation is CASSQGALGSPLHF.

The chain links TRBV7-9 to TRBJ1-2, with D tentatively TRBD1 (5 bases). The germline V gene encodes CDR1 SEHNR and CDR2 FQNEAQ (reference sequence). CDR3 size: 11 residues. Trimming removed 1 base at V and 8 bases at J, with 5 bases between. DNA for the CDR3: TGTGCCAGCAGCTTAGAGGGGGGCTACACCTTC. Translating it yields CASSLEGGYTF.

The V and J genes are TRBV7-6 and TRBJ2-5; D is unclear. The CDR3 is 11 amino acids. V lost 5 bases, J lost 5 bases, and 6 bases lay in between. Germline V gene sequence: CDR1 SGHVS, CDR2 FNYEAQ. The CDR3 coding sequence is TGTGCCAGCAGCCCCTCTGAGACCCAGTACTTC. Amino acids: CASSPSETQYF. Complete variable domain (other parts from reference TRBV7-6 and TRBJ2-5): GAGVSQSPRYKVTKRGQDVALRCDPISGHVSLYWYRQALGQGPEFLTYFNYEAQQDKSGLPNDRFSAERPEGSISTLTIQRTEQRDSAMYRCASSPSETQYFGPGTRLLVL.

The J gene is TRBJ2-2, the V gene TRBV4-2; the match to TRBD2 covers 8 bases. Germline assignment: CDR1 LGHNA and CDR2 YNFKEQ. V was clipped by 4 bases and J by 1 base; unmatched bases: 2. The CDR3 contains 15 residues. Here the CDR3 DNA reads TGTGCCAGCAGCCCGGGACTAGTGAACACCGGGGAGCTGTTTTTT. Encoded protein: CASSPGLVNTGELFF.

The chain recombines TRBV10-3 with TRBJ2-3, with TRBD1 matching over 10 bases. Trimming at V came to 10 bases and at J to 4 bases, leaving 5 bases not matched to a gene. Germline CDR1 reads ENHRY; CDR2 reads SYGVKD. The CDR3 sequence is 13 residues long. The CDR3 DNA reads TGTGCCACCCGGGACAGGGGTGCAGATACGCAGTATTTT. Its translation is CATRDRGADTQYF.

The gene calls are TRBV14 and TRBJ2-7; 7 bases fit TRBD2. The CDR3 runs to 15 residues. Germline V gene lookup returns CDR1 SGHDN and CDR2 FVKESK. The V gene end was trimmed by 3 bases and the J gene end by 7 bases; junction bases not matched to a gene: 12. CDR3 sequence (DNA): TGTGCCAGCAGCCACGCTGGGGGAGGGCGTTTGGAGCAGTACTTC. Its protein is CASSHAGGGRLEQYF.

The gene calls are TRBV2 and TRBJ1-3; D unresolved. The CDR3 contains 15 residues. The germline V gene encodes CDR1 SNHLY and CDR2 FYNNEI. The V gene lost 3 bases and the J gene lost 0 bases, with 9 bases spanning the gap. The CDR3 DNA follows: TGTGCCAGCAGTGACGGCGGTTACTCTGGAAACACCATATATTTT. Protein sequence: CASSDGGYSGNTIYF.

The gene calls are TRBV7-6 and TRBJ2-6; no firm D call. Trimming cost V 1 base and J 0 bases, with 4 bases left between them. Germline assignment: CDR1 SGHVS and CDR2 FNYEAQ. This CDR3 is built from 15 residues. The CDR3 here is CASSLGGSGANVLTF. In DNA form, the CDR3 reads TGTGCCAGCAGCTTAGGCGGCTCTGGGGCCAACGTCCTGACTTTC.

V gene TRBV19 combines with J gene TRBJ1-1, with D possibly being TRBD1 (5 bases). V lost 0 bases and J 4 bases, leaving 12 bases between the germline ends. Germline V gene sequence: CDR1 LNHDA, CDR2 SQIVND (reference sequence). The CDR3 is made up of 15 amino acids. The CDR3 DNA reads TGTGCCAGTAGTATAGACGGTCAGGGTTCCACTGAAGCTTTCTTT. Translation: CASSIDGQGSTEAFF.

The rearrangement links TRBV11-2 to TRBJ2-7; a possible D gene is TRBD1 (5 bases). Germline V lookup: CDR1 SGHAT, CDR2 FQNNGV. CDR3 length equals 15 residues. V was cut by 2 bases and J by 0 bases, with 11 bases left in between. The CDR3 region has the DNA TGTGCCAGCAGCTTACGGCAGGGTCCCTCCTACGAGCAGTACTTC. Protein sequence: CASSLRQGPSYEQYF.

This rearrangement joins TRBV21-1 to TRBJ1-1; the table's TRBD1 call for D was not verified on the DNA. TRBV21-1 is a listed pseudogene. This CDR3 comprises 14 residues. The DNA for the CDR3 is TGTGCCAGCAGCCATCTCCACAGATTCACTGAAGCTTTCTTT. Protein sequence: CASSHLHRFTEAFF.

The sample holds a few counts of this clone. The chain combines TRBV14 with TRBJ2-2; 8 bases agree with TRBD2. This CDR3 is built from 15 residues. Germline V gene data show CDR1 as SGHDN and CDR2 as FVKESK. The junction had 5 bases not matched to a gene; V was cut back by 4 bases and J by 4 bases. The CDR3, as DNA: TGTGCCAGCAGCCCTCAACTAGCGGCCACCGGGGAGCTGTTTTTT. Its translation: CASSPQLAATGELFF.

The CDR3 reads CASSELRGRDTQYF. As DNA, the CDR3 is TGTGCCAGCAGCGAATTAAGGGGGCGAGATACGCAGTATTTT. The gene calls are TRBV11-3 and TRBJ2-3; 7 bases agree with TRBD1. The V and J ends lost 5 bases and 5 bases, in that order; junction bases with no gene match: 7. The germline V gene has CDR1 SGHNT and CDR2 YENEEA. CDR3 length: 14 residues.

The rearrangement uses TRBV28 and TRBJ1-4; unclear D gene. Trimming took off 1 base at V and 7 bases at J, with 13 bases between the two ends. The CDR3 is 15 amino acids. Germline assignment: CDR1 MDHEN and CDR2 SYDVKM. As DNA, the CDR3 is TGTGCCAGCAGTTTATTACTATCCGGAAGTGAAAAACTGTTTTTT. Amino acid sequence: CASSLLLSGSEKLFF.

The gene calls are TRBV15 and TRBJ2-3, with 7 bases lining up with TRBD1. Per germline, CDR1 LNHNV and CDR2 YYDKDF (reference sequence). Germline trimming cut 0 bases from V and 3 bases from J; bases unmatched to any gene: 15. The CDR3 contains 19 residues. In DNA form, the CDR3 reads TGTGCCACCAGCAGAGATCCTCCCTACCGGGACAGTTTGACAGATACGCAGTATTTT. As protein: CATSRDPPYRDSLTDTQYF.

The V call is TRBV13, the J call TRBJ2-1; 11 bases match TRBD2. Per germline, CDR1 PRHDT and CDR2 FYEKMQ (reference sequence). The CDR3 is made up of 16 amino acids. Trimming at V came to 0 bases and at J to 7 bases, leaving 5 bases not matched to a gene. CDR3 amino acids: CASSLGTSGSGNEQFF. CDR3 DNA: TGTGCCAGCAGCTTAGGCACTAGCGGGAGTGGGAATGAGCAGTTCTTC. Full variable domain (missing parts from reference TRBV13 and TRBJ2-1): AAGVIQSPRHLIKEKRETATLKCYPIPRHDTVYWYQQGPGQDPQFLISFYEKMQSDKGSIPDRFSAQQFSDYHSELNMSSLELGDSALYFCASSLGTSGSGNEQFFGPGTRLTVL.

In its sample, this clone was seen a few times. The chain couples TRBV27 to TRBJ2-7, with 8 bases matching TRBD2. CDR1 is MNHEY and CDR2 is SMNVEV in the germline V gene (reference sequence). Trimming at V came to 5 bases and at J to 3 bases, leaving 6 bases not matched to a gene. The CDR3 has 14 residues. The chain's CDR3 is CASSKAGAIYEQYF. CDR3 in DNA: TGTGCCAGCAGTAAAGCGGGAGCTATCTACGAGCAGTACTTC.

The CDR3 sequence is CASSGRGNTEAFF. DNA for the CDR3: TGTGCCAGCAGTGGTAGGGGGAACACTGAAGCTTTCTTT. V and J are TRBV25-1 and TRBJ1-1; D might be TRBD1 (5 bases). Germline CDR1 is MGHDK and CDR2 is SYGVNS. The CDR3 totals 13 residues. The V end was cut by 4 bases, the J end by 1 base, with 7 bases between.

This rearrangement joins TRBV4-1 to TRBJ2-7; 12 bases match TRBD1. Germline CDR1 is MGHRA and CDR2 is YSYEKL. Losses at the gene ends were 3 bases for V and 7 bases for J; bases not matched to a gene: 7. This CDR3 comprises 15 residues. The CDR3 reads CASSHSGTGGLEQYF. CDR3 bases: TGCGCCAGCAGCCATTCCGGGACAGGGGGCCTGGAGCAGTACTTC.